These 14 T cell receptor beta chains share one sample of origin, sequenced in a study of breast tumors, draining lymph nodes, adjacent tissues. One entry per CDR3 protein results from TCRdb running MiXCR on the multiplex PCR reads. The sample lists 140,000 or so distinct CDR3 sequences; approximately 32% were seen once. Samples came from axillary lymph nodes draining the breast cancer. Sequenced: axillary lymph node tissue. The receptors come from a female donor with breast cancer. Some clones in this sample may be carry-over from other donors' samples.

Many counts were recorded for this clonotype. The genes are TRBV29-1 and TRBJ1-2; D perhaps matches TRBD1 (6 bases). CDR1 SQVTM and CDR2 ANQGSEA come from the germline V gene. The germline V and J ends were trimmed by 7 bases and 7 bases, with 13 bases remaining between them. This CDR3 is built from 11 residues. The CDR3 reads CSAGGLGGYTF. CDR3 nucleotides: TGCAGCGCCGGGGGGCTGGGTGGCTACACCTTC.

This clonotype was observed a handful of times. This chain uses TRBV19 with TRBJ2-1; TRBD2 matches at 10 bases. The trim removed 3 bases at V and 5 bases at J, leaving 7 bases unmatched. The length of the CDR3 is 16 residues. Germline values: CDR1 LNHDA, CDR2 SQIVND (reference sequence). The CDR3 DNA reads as TGTGCCAGTAGTATTCAAGGGACTAGCGCCAACAATGAGCAGTTCTTC. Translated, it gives CASSIQGTSANNEQFF.

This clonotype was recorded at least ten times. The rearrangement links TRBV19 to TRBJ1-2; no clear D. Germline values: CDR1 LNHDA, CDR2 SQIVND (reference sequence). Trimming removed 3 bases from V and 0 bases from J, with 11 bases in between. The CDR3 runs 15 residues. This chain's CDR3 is CASSMDRGPNYGYTF. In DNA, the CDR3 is TGTGCCAGTAGTATGGACCGTGGACCTAACTATGGCTACACCTTC.

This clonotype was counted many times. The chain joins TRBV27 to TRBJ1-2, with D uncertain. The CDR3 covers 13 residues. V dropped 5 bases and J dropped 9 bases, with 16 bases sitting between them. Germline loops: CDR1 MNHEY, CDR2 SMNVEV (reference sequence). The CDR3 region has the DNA TGTGCCAGCAGTGACACCCCCGGGTATAGCTACACCTTC. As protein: CASSDTPGYSYTF.

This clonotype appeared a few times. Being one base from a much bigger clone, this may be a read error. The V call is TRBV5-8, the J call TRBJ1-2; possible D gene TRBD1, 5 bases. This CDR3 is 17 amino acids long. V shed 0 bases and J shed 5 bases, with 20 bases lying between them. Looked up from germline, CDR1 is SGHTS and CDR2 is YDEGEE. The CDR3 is CASSLETAPNRVYGYTF. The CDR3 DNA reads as TGTGCCAGCAGCTTGGAGACAGCTCCAAATCGCGTTTATGGCTACACCTTC.

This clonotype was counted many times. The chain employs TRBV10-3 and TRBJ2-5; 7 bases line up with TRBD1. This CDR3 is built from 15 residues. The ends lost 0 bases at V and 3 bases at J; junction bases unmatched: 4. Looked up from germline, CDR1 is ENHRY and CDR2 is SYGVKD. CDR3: CAISESGTEKETQYF. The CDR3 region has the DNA TGTGCCATCAGTGAGTCCGGGACAGAAAAAGAGACCCAGTACTTC.

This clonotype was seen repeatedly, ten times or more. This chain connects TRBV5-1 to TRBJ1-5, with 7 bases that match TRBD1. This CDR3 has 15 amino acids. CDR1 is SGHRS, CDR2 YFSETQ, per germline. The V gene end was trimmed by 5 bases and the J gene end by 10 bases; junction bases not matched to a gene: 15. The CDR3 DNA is TGCGCCAGCAGACAAGCAGGGGACAGCTGGGGTCCCCAGCATTTT. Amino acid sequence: CASRQAGDSWGPQHF.

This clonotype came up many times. The CDR3 region is CAISETSPGELFF. The CDR3 DNA reads as TGTGCCATCAGTGAGACTAGCCCCGGGGAGCTGTTTTTT. The rearrangement joins TRBV10-3 to TRBJ2-2; a possible D gene is TRBD2 (6 bases). The germline V and J ends were trimmed by 2 bases and 6 bases, with 7 bases remaining between them. Germline V gives CDR1 ENHRY, CDR2 SYGVKD. This CDR3 has 13 residues.

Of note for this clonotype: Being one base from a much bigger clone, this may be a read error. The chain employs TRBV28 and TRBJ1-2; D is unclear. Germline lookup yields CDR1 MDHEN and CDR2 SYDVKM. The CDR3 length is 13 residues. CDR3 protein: CASSLANEGGCTF. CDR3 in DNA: TGTGCCAGCAGTTTAGCCAATGAGGGAGGCTGCACCTTC.

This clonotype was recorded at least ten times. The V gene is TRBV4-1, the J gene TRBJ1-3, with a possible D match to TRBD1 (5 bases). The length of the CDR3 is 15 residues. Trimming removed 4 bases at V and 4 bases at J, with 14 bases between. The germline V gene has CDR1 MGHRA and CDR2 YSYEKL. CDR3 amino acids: CASSRAGGEGNTIYF. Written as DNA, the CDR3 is TGCGCCAGCAGCCGAGCGGGGGGGGAAGGAAACACCATATATTTT.

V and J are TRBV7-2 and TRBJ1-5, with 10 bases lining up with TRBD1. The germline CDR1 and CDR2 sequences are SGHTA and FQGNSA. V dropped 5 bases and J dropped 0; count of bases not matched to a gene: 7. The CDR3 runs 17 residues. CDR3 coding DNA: TGTGCCAGCAGCACGGGACAGGGGTTTTATAGCAATCAGCCCCAGCATTTT. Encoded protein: CASSTGQGFYSNQPQHF.

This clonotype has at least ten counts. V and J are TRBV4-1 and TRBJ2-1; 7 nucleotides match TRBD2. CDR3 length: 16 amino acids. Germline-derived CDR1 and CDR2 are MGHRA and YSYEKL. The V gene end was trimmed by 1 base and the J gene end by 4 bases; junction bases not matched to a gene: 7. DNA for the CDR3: TGCGCCAGCAGCCAAGCCCGGGGGGACTCTTACAATGAGCAGTTCTTC. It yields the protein CASSQARGDSYNEQFF.

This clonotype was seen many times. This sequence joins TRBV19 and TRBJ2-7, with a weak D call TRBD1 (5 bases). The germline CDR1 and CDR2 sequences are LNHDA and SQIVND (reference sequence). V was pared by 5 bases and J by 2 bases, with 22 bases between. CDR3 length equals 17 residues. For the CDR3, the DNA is TGTGCCAGTAGTCCTCAGGCTAAAGGACAAGAGACCTACGAGCAGTACGTC. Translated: CASSPQAKGQETYEQYV.

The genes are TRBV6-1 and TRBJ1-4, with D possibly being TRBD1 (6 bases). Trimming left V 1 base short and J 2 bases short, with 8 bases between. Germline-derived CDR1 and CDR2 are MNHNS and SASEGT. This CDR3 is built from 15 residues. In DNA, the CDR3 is TGTGCCAGCAGTGAAGGTGGGGGCACTAATGAAAAACTGTTTTTT. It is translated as CASSEGGGTNEKLFF.